The sequence of this TCR beta chain was determined in a study of STAT5B mutations in CD4+ large granular lymphocyte leukemia (dated by TCRdb to between 2021 and 2024). For the study in its entirety: Among the healthy controls, the CDR3 'QG' motif was associated with a particular HLA allele. The study compared the TCRbeta repertoires of patients with CD4+ T-cell large granular lymphocyte leukemia against the TCRbeta repertoires of healthy blood donors. The purity of purified fractions was confirmed by flow cytometry on FACSCanto II or FACSVerse to exceed 95% among lymphocytes. What the authors observed across the whole study: TRBV06-family usage was enriched among the top patient clones (8/27) compared with healthy controls (2/35). CD4-sorted patient repertoires appeared more clonal than healthy CD4+ repertoires, and this difference persisted after removing the putative leukemic clones. Main leukemic clonotypes were private to each patient, although less than 30% of the main leukemic clonotypes were found at low frequency in the non-leukemic repertoires of other patients. The data were not HLA-matched, and the higher clonality in CD4+ T-LGLL than in CD8+ T-LGLL could be due to the relatively small sample size.

On this clone: The antigen this receptor binds is unknown. Per-base qualities were not stored, and no clone one base away is much larger.

The immunoSEQ assay at survey resolution was used to sequence TCRbeta rearrangements from genomic DNA. On the authors' methods: In the TCR sequencing data, the lowest productive clonotype frequency that could be detected was 2.59 x 10-5. Only productive TCRbeta rearrangements, meaning sequences that were complete and in-frame, were kept for the analyses. The clonality of each sample was calculated as Simpson clonality in the immunoSEQ Analyzer version 3.0. Clones were grouped by frequency into very rare, small, medium, large (1-20%) or hyperexpanded (>20%) categories. Generation probabilities were estimated with OLGA 1.2.3, V-gene circos plots were made with VDJtools, specificities were searched in VDJdb, and CDR3 motifs were identified with GLIPH. This immuneACCESS table, as held by TCRdb, lists in-frame sequences with V and J called but not all clones. Of the missing ones, under half trace to an unresolved V gene in checked studies; the others have no known cause. V, J and clone size are those of that table, while D and trimming were read from the DNA. Within this sample are roughly 23,000 clones, with about 79% of them counted one time only. The ten top clones hold 0.35% to 0.5% of the sample.

From the cysteine through the phenylalanine, the CDR3 covers 17 amino acids. Only the CDR3 DNA stays, 51 bases, in frame from base 1. CDR1 and CDR2 (SEHNR, FQNEAQ) derive from the germline V gene (reference sequence). Trimmed from V: 1 base; trimmed from J: 0 bases; junction bases lacking a gene match: 6. Healthy controls were 35 or so blood donors whose buffy coats came from the Finnish Red Cross blood service. All TCR-sequenced material derived from peripheral blood: patient blood samples and healthy donor buffy coats. Peripheral blood mononuclear cells were isolated by Ficoll-Hypaque gradient centrifugation. Magnetic purification was used to isolate CD4+ cells from the buffy coats of the healthy controls. The Gentra Puregene Cell and Tissue kit was used to extract genomic DNA, and a Qubit 2.0 fluorometer was used to measure the amount of genomic DNA.

Sequencing was carried out using CD4+ T cells from blood buffy coats. This TCR was sampled from a human donor in good health. The rearrangement combines TRBV7-9 with TRBJ1-5; 7 bases in between match TRBD1. In nucleotide form, the sequence is TGTGCCAGCAGCTTAGGAGGGGACAGATTTAGCAATCAGCCCCAGCATTTT. Its amino acids are CASSLGGDRFSNQPQHF.